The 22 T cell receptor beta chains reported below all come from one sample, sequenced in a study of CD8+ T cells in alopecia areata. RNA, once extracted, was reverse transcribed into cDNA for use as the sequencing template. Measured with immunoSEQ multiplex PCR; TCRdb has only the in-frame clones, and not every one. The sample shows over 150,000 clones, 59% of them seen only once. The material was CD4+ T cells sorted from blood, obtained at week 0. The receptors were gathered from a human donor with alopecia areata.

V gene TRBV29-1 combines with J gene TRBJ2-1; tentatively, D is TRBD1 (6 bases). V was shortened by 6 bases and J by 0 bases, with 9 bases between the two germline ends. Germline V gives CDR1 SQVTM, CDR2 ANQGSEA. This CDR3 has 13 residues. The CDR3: CSVGASSYNEQFF. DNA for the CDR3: TGCAGCGTGGGGGCAAGCTCCTACAATGAGCAGTTCTTC.

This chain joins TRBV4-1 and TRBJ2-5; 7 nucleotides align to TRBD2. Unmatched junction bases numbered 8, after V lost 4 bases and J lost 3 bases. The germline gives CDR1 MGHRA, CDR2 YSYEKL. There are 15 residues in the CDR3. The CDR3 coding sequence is TGCGCCAGCAGCCTAAAGACCGGGGGGAAAGAGACCCAGTACTTC. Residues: CASSLKTGGKETQYF.

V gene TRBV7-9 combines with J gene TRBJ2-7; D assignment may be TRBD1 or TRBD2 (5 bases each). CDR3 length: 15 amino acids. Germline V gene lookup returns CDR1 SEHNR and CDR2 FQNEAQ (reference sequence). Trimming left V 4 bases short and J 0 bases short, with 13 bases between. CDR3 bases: TGTGCCAGCAGCTCCCGGGGACGGAACTCCTACGAGCAGTACTTC. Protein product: CASSSRGRNSYEQYF.

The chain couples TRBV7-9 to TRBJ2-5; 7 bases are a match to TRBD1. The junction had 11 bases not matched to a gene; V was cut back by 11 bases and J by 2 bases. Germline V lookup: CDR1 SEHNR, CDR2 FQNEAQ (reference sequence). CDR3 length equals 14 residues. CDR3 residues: CACQPPGQQETQYF. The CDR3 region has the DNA TGTGCCTGCCAGCCCCCGGGACAGCAAGAGACCCAGTACTTC.

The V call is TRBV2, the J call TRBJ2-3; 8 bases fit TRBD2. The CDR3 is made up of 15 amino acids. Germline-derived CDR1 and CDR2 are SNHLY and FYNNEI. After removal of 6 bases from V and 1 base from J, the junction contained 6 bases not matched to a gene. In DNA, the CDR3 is TGTGCCAGCAGCGAACTAGCGGAACGCACAGATACGCAGTATTTT. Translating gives CASSELAERTDTQYF.

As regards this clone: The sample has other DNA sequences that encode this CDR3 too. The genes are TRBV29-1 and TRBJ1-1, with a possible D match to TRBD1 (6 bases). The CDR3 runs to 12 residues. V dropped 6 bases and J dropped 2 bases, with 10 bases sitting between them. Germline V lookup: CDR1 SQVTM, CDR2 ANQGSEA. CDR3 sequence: CSVAQGNTEAFF. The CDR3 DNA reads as TGCAGCGTCGCACAGGGTAACACTGAAGCTTTCTTT.

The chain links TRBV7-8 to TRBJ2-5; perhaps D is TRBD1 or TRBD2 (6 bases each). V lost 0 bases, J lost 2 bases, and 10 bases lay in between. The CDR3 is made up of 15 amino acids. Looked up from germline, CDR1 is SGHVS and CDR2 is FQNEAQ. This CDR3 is CASSLAGGTQETQYF. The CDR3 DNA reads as TGTGCCAGCAGCTTAGCGGGGGGCACACAAGAGACCCAGTACTTC.

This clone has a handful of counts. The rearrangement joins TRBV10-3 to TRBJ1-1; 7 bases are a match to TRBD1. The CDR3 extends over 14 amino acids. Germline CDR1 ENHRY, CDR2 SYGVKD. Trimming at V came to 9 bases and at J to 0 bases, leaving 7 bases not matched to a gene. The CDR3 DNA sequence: TGTGCCATTCGCGTCGGGACAGTGAACACTGAAGCTTTCTTT. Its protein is CAIRVGTVNTEAFF.

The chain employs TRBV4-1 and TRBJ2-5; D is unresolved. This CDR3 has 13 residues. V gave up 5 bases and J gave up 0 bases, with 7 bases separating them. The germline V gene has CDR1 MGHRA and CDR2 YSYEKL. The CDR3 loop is CASSGTNQETQYF. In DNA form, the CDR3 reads TGCGCCAGCAGCGGAACTAACCAAGAGACCCAGTACTTC.

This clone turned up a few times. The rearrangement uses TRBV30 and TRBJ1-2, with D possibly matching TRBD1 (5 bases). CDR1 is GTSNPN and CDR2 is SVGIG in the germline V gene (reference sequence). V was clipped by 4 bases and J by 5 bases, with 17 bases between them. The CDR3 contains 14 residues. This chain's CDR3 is CAWTVAGTWYGYTF. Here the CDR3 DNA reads TGTGCCTGGACGGTGGCAGGGACTTGGTATGGCTACACCTTC.

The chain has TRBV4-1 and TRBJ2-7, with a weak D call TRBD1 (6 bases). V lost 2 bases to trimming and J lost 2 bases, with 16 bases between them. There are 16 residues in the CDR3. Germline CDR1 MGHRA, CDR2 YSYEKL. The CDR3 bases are TGCGCCAGCAGCCAATCCCCTGGACAGTCTGCCTACGAGCAGTACTTC. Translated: CASSQSPGQSAYEQYF.

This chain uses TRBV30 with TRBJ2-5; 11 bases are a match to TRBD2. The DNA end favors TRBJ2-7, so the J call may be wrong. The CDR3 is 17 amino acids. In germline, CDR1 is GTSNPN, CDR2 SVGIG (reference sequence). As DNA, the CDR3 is TGTGCCTGGACTCAAGTTCTGACTAGCGGGACCTCCTACGAGCAGTACTTC. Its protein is CAWTQVLTSGTSYEQYF.

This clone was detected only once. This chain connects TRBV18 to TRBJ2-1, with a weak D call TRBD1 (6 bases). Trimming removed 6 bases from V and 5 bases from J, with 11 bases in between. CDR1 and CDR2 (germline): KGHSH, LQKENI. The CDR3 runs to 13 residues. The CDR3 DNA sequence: TGTGCCAGCTCGCAGCAGGGGAACAATGAGCAGTTCTTC. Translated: CASSQQGNNEQFF. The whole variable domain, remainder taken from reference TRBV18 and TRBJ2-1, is NAGVMQNPRHLVRRRGQEARLRCSPMKGHSHVYWYRQLPEEGLKFMVYLQKENIIDESGMPKERFSAEFPKEGPSILRIQQVVRGDSAAYFCASSQQGNNEQFFGPGTRLTVL.

The DNA for the CDR3 is TGTGCCAGCAGCTCCAACCTCAGGCTTACTGAGGAAGGCTACACCTTC. Residues: CASSSNLRLTEEGYTF. The chain employs TRBV5-6 and TRBJ1-2; D ambiguous. CDR1 SGHDT and CDR2 YYEEEE come from the germline V gene. V was clipped by 3 bases and J by 8 bases, with 23 bases between them. This CDR3 comprises 16 residues.

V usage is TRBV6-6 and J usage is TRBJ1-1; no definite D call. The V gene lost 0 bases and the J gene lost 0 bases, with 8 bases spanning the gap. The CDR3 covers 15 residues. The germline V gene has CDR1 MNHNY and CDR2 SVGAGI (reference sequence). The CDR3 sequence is CASSYSREMNTEAFF. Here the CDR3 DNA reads TGTGCCAGCAGTTACTCTCGGGAGATGAACACTGAAGCTTTCTTT.

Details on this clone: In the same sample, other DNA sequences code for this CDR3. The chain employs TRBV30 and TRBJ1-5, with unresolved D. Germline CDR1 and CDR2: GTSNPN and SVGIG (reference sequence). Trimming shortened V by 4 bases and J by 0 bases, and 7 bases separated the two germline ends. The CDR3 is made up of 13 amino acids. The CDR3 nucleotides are TGTGCCTGGAACCGGTATAGCAATCAGCCCCAGCATTTT. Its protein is CAWNRYSNQPQHF.

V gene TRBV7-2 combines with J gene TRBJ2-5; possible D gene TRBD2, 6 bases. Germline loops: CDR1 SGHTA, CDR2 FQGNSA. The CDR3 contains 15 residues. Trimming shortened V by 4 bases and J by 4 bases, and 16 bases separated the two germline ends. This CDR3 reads CASSYSRTNVETQYF. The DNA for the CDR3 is TGTGCCAGCAGCTATAGCCGGACTAATGTAGAGACCCAGTACTTC.

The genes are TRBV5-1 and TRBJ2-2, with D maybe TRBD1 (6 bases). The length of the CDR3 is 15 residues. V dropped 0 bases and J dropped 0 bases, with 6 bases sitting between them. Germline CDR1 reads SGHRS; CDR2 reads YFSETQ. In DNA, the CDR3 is TGCGCCAGCAGCTTGGGGACAGCGAACACCGGGGAGCTGTTTTTT. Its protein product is CASSLGTANTGELFF.

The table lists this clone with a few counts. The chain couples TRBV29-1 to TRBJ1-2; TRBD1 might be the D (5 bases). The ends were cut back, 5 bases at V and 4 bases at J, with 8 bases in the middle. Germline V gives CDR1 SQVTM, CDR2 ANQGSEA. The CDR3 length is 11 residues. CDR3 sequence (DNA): TGCAGCGTTTGGGACGGCTATGGCTACACCTTC. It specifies CSVWDGYGYTF. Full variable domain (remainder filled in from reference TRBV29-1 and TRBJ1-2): SAVISQKPSRDICQRGTSLTIQCQVDSQVTMMFWYRQQPGQSLTLIATANQGSEATYESGFVIDKFPISRPNLTFSTLTVSNMSPEDSSIYLCSVWDGYGYTFGSGTRLTVV.

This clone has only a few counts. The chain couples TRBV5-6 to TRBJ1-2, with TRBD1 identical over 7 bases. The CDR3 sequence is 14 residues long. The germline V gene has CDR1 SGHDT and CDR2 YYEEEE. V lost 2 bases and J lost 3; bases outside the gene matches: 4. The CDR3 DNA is TGTGCCAGCAGCTTCCCCGGGACAGACTATGGCTACACCTTC. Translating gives CASSFPGTDYGYTF.

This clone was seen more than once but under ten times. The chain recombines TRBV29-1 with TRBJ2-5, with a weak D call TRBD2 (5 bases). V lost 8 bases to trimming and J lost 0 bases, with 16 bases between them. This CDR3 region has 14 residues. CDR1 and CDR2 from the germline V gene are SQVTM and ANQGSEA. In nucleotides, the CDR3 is TGCAGCCGGAGGCACACACTAGACCAAGAGACCCAGTACTTC. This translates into CSRRHTLDQETQYF.

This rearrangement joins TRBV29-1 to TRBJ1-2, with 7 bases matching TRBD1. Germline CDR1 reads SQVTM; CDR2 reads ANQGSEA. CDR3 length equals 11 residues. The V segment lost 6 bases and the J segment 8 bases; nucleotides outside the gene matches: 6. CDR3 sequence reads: CSVTTGLGYTF. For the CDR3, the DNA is TGCAGCGTGACGACAGGGTTGGGCTACACCTTC.